These 28 T cell receptor beta chains were all obtained from the same sample, sequenced in a study of T cells after yellow fever vaccination. A single record per CDR3 protein comes from TCRdb applying MiXCR to the 5' RACE reads. The sample lists nearly 350,000 distinct CDR3 sequences; about 8.3% were seen once. This specimen was PBMCs, taken approximately 47 days after the first yellow fever vaccination. The receptors were sampled from a man aged 18-30 years who received the YFV17D yellow fever vaccine.

This clonotype was seen only a few times. The chain recombines TRBV9 with TRBJ2-5; 12 bases align to TRBD2. The CDR3 is 16 residues long. The germline V gene has CDR1 SGDLS and CDR2 YYNGEE. Trimming took 4 bases from V and 5 from J; bases not matched to a gene: 9. This chain's CDR3 is CASSRASGGALETQYF. CDR3 sequence (DNA): TGTGCCAGCAGCAGAGCTAGCGGGGGGGCCCTGGAGACCCAGTACTTC.

This clonotype has a count of ten or more. The CDR3 sequence: CASSLAQVGGTDTQYF. The CDR3 DNA reads TGCGCCAGCAGCTTGGCCCAGGTTGGGGGCACAGATACGCAGTATTTT. This chain joins TRBV5-1 and TRBJ2-3; no firm D call. Germline-derived CDR1 and CDR2 are SGHRS and YFSETQ. V was cut by 0 bases and J by 1 base, with 12 bases left in between. The CDR3 has 16 residues.

The chain carries TRBV5-8 and TRBJ2-1; D is unclear. Germline V gene lookup returns CDR1 SGHTS and CDR2 YDEGEE. The CDR3 contains 13 residues. V gave up 0 bases and J gave up 3 bases, with 4 bases separating them. CDR3 sequence reads: CASSLEIYNEQFF. The CDR3 DNA follows: TGTGCCAGCAGCTTGGAGATCTACAATGAGCAGTTCTTC.

The chain uses TRBV5-8 and TRBJ2-2; D not certain. Germline assignment: CDR1 SGHTS and CDR2 YDEGEE. The V end lost 0 bases, the J end lost 8 bases, and 8 bases lay between the germline ends. The CDR3 has 13 residues. The CDR3 DNA sequence: TGTGCCAGCAGCTTGGAGGCCAGAGGGGAGCTGTTTTTT. Translation: CASSLEARGELFF.

For the CDR3, the DNA is TGCAGTGCTAGAGATGATTTGGAGGGGGACTACGAGCAGTACGTC. This gives the protein CSARDDLEGDYEQYV. The chain employs TRBV20-1 and TRBJ2-7; the D gene could be TRBD1 or TRBD2 (6 bases each). The CDR3 spans 15 residues. Germline V gene lookup returns CDR1 DFQATT and CDR2 SNEGSKA (reference sequence). Trimming shortened V by 0 bases and J by 3 bases, and 15 bases separated the two germline ends.

Only a few counts were recorded for this clonotype. The rearrangement uses TRBV4-1 and TRBJ2-3, with D perhaps TRBD2 (6 bases). This CDR3 comprises 15 residues. Germline V gives CDR1 MGHRA, CDR2 YSYEKL. Trimming shortened V by 1 base and J by 1 base, and 9 bases separated the two germline ends. The CDR3 DNA is TGCGCCAGCAGCCAAGTTTGGGGGGGCACAGATACGCAGTATTTT. Its protein product is CASSQVWGGTDTQYF.

This clonotype was observed a handful of times. This chain joins TRBV25-1 and TRBJ2-5; possible D gene TRBD2, 6 bases. Germline lookup yields CDR1 MGHDK and CDR2 SYGVNS. Trimming left V 4 bases short and J 7 bases short, with 22 bases between. The CDR3 has 16 residues. The CDR3 protein is CASSASGGPTKGTQYF. The CDR3 coding sequence is TGTGCCAGCAGTGCGTCCGGGGGACCAACTAAGGGGACCCAGTACTTC.

The rearrangement links TRBV5-1 to TRBJ2-3; D gene uncertain. Germline V lookup: CDR1 SGHRS, CDR2 YFSETQ. CDR3 length equals 13 residues. With 0 bases removed from V and 5 bases from J, the gap between germline ends came to 7 bases. CDR3: CASSLGVVDTQYF. The CDR3 bases are TGCGCCAGCAGCTTGGGAGTGGTAGATACGCAGTATTTT. Together with reference TRBV5-1 and TRBJ2-3, the CDR3 gives the full variable domain: KAGVTQTPRYLIKTRGQQVTLSCSPISGHRSVSWYQQTPGQGLQFLFEYFSETQRNKGNFPGRFSGRQFSNSRSEMNVSTLELGDSALYLCASSLGVVDTQYFGPGTRLTVL.

This clonotype occurred many times. The V call is TRBV20-1, the J call TRBJ1-6; D is unresolved. The germline V gene has CDR1 DFQATT and CDR2 SNEGSKA (reference sequence). The ends were cut back, 6 bases at V and 3 bases at J, with 12 bases in the middle. The CDR3 spans 14 residues. The CDR3 sequence: CSAAPGSYNSPLHF. In nucleotides, the CDR3 is TGCAGTGCCGCCCCAGGCAGCTATAATTCACCCCTCCACTTT.

The table lists this clonotype with many counts. J is TRBJ2-3 and V is TRBV7-9, with D hard to call. CDR3 size: 15 residues. Germline CDR1 and CDR2: SEHNR and FQNEAQ (reference sequence). V lost 2 bases and J lost 2, with 11 bases in between. The CDR3 DNA sequence: TGTGCCAGCAGCTTAAAGGGCCGCTACACAGATACGCAGTATTTT. Amino acid sequence: CASSLKGRYTDTQYF.

The chain links TRBV7-2 to TRBJ1-1; D is unclear. The CDR3 extends over 17 amino acids. The V and J ends lost 5 bases and 4 bases respectively, with 23 bases between them. Germline assignment: CDR1 SGHTA and CDR2 FQGNSA. CDR3 coding DNA: TGTGCCAGCAGCCTACTTAACGTCCACGGGGATGGCACTGAAGCTTTCTTT. It translates to CASSLLNVHGDGTEAFF.

In nucleotides, the CDR3 is TGTGCCAGCAGTTCCGTTGGGCGGGCCCACAATGAGCAGTTCTTC. Translated, it gives CASSSVGRAHNEQFF. This chain connects TRBV12-3 or TRBV12-4 to TRBJ2-1; possible D gene TRBD2, 5 bases. Trimming removed 4 bases at V and 5 bases at J, with 15 bases between. CDR3 size: 15 residues.

This clonotype has more than one count but fewer than ten. The V call is TRBV6-1, the J call TRBJ2-3; weak D call: TRBD1 (6 bases). The CDR3 loop spans 16 amino acids. Trimming took off 2 bases at V and 4 bases at J, with 16 bases between the two ends. CDR1 is MNHNS and CDR2 is SASEGT in the germline V gene. The CDR3 DNA is TGTGCCAGCAGTGAAAGGCAACGCAGGGGTGCAGATACGCAGTATTTT. Translation: CASSERQRRGADTQYF.

The chain is built from TRBV6-2 or TRBV6-3 and TRBJ1-5, with TRBD1 matching over 8 bases. Losses at the gene ends were 5 bases for V and 7 bases for J; bases not matched to a gene: 7. The CDR3 runs 14 residues. The V gene's germline CDR1 is MNHEY and CDR2 SVGEGT. The CDR3 here is CASSNQGAGQPQHF. CDR3 nucleotide sequence: TGTGCCAGCAGTAACCAGGGGGCGGGCCAGCCCCAGCATTTT.

This clonotype was found many times. The chain joins TRBV18 to TRBJ2-5, with 8 bases matching TRBD1. V was clipped by 3 bases and J by 2 bases; unmatched bases: 11. From germline, CDR1 is KGHSH and CDR2 LQKENI. The CDR3 totals 17 residues. The CDR3 is CASSPGQGTGSQETQYF. CDR3 coding DNA: TGTGCCAGCTCACCGGGACAAGGGACAGGCTCACAAGAGACCCAGTACTTC.

This clonotype appeared a few times. This chain uses TRBV11-2 with TRBJ2-3; D gene unclear. This CDR3 comprises 14 residues. Trimming shortened V by 1 base and J by 1 base, and 6 bases separated the two germline ends. Germline loops: CDR1 SGHAT, CDR2 FQNNGV. DNA of the CDR3: TGTGCCAGCAGCTTAGCCGCGGGCACAGATACGCAGTATTTT. The encoded protein is CASSLAAGTDTQYF.

In its sample, this clonotype was seen a few times. The J gene is TRBJ1-1, the V gene TRBV7-9; 9 bases map to TRBD1. Germline V CDR1 and CDR2: SEHNR, FQNEAQ (reference sequence). Trimming at V came to 4 bases and at J to 3 bases, leaving 6 bases not matched to a gene. The CDR3 covers 15 residues. The CDR3: CASSSRTGVHTEAFF. For the CDR3, the DNA is TGTGCCAGCAGCTCCCGGACAGGGGTGCACACTGAAGCTTTCTTT.

CDR3 DNA: TGTGCCAGCAGCCCACTGGGATCATATAGCAATCAGCCCCAGCATTTT. Translating it yields CASSPLGSYSNQPQHF. This chain uses TRBV5-8 with TRBJ1-5; no firm D call. This CDR3 comprises 16 residues. V lost 4 bases, J lost 0 bases, and 14 bases lay in between. Germline assignment: CDR1 SGHTS and CDR2 YDEGEE.

The V gene is TRBV6-2 or TRBV6-3, the J gene TRBJ2-3, with TRBD2 matching 8 bases. Germline CDR1 and CDR2: MNHEY and SVGEGT. The V gene end was trimmed by 7 bases and the J gene end by 4 bases; junction bases not matched to a gene: 4. The CDR3 spans 13 residues. The CDR3 DNA follows: TGTGCCAGCATGAGGACTAGCTCAGATACGCAGTATTTT. Translating gives CASMRTSSDTQYF.

The chain combines TRBV7-2 with TRBJ2-3, with D perhaps TRBD2 (5 bases). Trimming took 2 bases from V and 2 from J, leaving 11 bases between them. The CDR3 has 15 residues. Germline V gene data show CDR1 as SGHTA and CDR2 as FQGNSA. The CDR3 here is CASSLSWTFTDTQYF. The DNA for the CDR3 is TGTGCCAGCAGCTTAAGTTGGACTTTCACAGATACGCAGTATTTT.

The chain is built from TRBV24-1 and TRBJ2-1; D is unclear. The germline V gene has CDR1 KGHDR and CDR2 SFDVKD. V was trimmed by 6 bases and J by 4 bases, leaving 3 bases between them. The CDR3 spans 11 residues. CDR3 in DNA: TGTGCCACCAGTCAGTACAATGAGCAGTTCTTC. Translation: CATSQYNEQFF.

The rearrangement uses TRBV4-3 and TRBJ1-6; D is unclear. CDR1 LGHNA and CDR2 YSLEER come from the germline V gene. This CDR3 is built from 15 residues. Between the trimmed V and J ends, which lost 0 bases and 8 bases, there was a span of 11 bases. The CDR3 protein is CASSQDLKRDSPLHF. The CDR3 coding sequence is TGCGCCAGCAGCCAAGATTTGAAGAGAGATTCACCCCTCCACTTT.

The genes are TRBV4-3 and TRBJ1-2; a possible D gene is TRBD1 (5 bases). The CDR3 loop spans 14 amino acids. Germline V gene lookup returns CDR1 LGHNA and CDR2 YSLEER. V lost 1 base and J lost 3, with 9 bases in between. CDR3 sequence: CASSQAQGDYGYTF. The DNA of the CDR3 is TGCGCCAGCAGCCAAGCTCAAGGGGACTATGGCTACACCTTC.

This clonotype was seen a few times. The V call is TRBV12-3 or TRBV12-4, the J call TRBJ2-1, with 9 bases matching TRBD2. J gave up 9 bases and V 5 bases, and 11 bases lay outside the gene matches. This CDR3 comprises 15 residues. The CDR3: CASSVEGLAFSEQFF. DNA for the CDR3: TGTGCCAGCAGTGTCGAGGGACTAGCCTTTAGTGAGCAGTTCTTC.

CDR3 region: CASSFGWGKPEAFF. CDR3 sequence (DNA): TGTGCCAGCAGTTTTGGGTGGGGAAAGCCTGAAGCTTTCTTT. V is TRBV12-3 or TRBV12-4 and J is TRBJ1-1; D gene uncertain. The V and J ends lost 3 bases and 6 bases respectively, with 14 bases between them. This CDR3 has 14 amino acids.

V usage is TRBV5-1 and J usage is TRBJ2-5; the D is unclear. The germline V gene has CDR1 SGHRS and CDR2 YFSETQ. Between the trimmed V and J ends, which lost 4 bases and 5 bases, there was a span of 15 bases. The CDR3 contains 14 residues. CDR3 bases: TGCGCCAGCAGCCCCTTGACTCCGGTGGAGACCCAGTACTTC. It codes for CASSPLTPVETQYF.

This clonotype was picked up many times. V is TRBV5-1 and J is TRBJ1-2, with 12 bases aligning to TRBD1. The trim removed 0 bases at V and 9 bases at J, leaving 6 bases unmatched. This CDR3 is built from 15 residues. Germline V gene data show CDR1 as SGHRS and CDR2 as YFSETQ. CDR3 region: CASSLGGTGGESYTF. The DNA of the CDR3 is TGCGCCAGCAGCTTGGGGGGGACAGGGGGCGAAAGCTACACCTTC.

This chain joins TRBV5-1 and TRBJ2-1, with 7 bases identical to TRBD1. J gave up 8 bases and V 4 bases, and 9 bases lay outside the gene matches. Germline V gene data show CDR1 as SGHRS and CDR2 as YFSETQ. CDR3 size: 14 residues. This CDR3 is CASSTQGSEDEQFF. DNA for the CDR3: TGCGCCAGCAGCACACAGGGGAGTGAGGATGAGCAGTTCTTC.